Listed below are T cell receptor beta chains from one sample, sequenced in a study of shared clonotypes between healthy human individuals. Some clones are missing from TCRdb's copy, which holds only in-frame ones; the method was immunoSEQ multiplex PCR. The sample carries around 1.9 million clones, about 93% recorded once. Sequencing input: naive CD8+ T cells from PBMCs. The receptors originated from a man between 18 and 35 years old in good health. Some clones in this sample may be carry-over from other donors' samples. Each CDR3 is given with its conserved first and last residue. The D gene is left open where the match is weak. Clone size is shown for a subset of rows, as once, few, many or a class of expanded clone.

D,size,J,V,CDR3,DNA
TRBD2,.,TRBJ2-1,TRBV14,CASSQTGGSYNEQFF,TGTGCCAGCAGCCAAACGGGAGGGTCCTACAATGAGCAGTTCTTC
.,.,TRBJ2-1,TRBV6-4,CASSHGWGYEQFF,TGTGCCAGCAGTCACGGGTGGGGATATGAGCAGTTCTTC
TRBD1,.,TRBJ2-7,TRBV5-1,CASSSPGQPYEQYF,TGCGCCAGCAGCTCACCGGGACAGCCCTACGAGCAGTACTTC
.,.,TRBJ2-7,TRBV4-3,CASSQYRDQDYEQYF,TGCGCCAGCAGCCAATACCGGGACCAAGACTACGAGCAGTACTTC
.,.,TRBJ1-4,TRBV6-5,CASCSGLGEKLFF,TGTGCCAGCTGTAGCGGGTTAGGAGAAAAACTGTTTTTT
.,.,TRBJ1-2,TRBV27,CASSSQGISGYTF,TGTGCCAGCAGTTCACAGGGCATAAGTGGCTACACCTTC
TRBD1,.,TRBJ1-4,TRBV5-5,CASSGTGGGEKLFF,TGTGCCAGCAGCGGAACAGGGGGCGGGGAAAAACTGTTTTTT
.,.,TRBJ2-7,TRBV5-8,CASSLSRTEQYF,TGTGCCAGCAGCTTAAGCAGGACCGAGCAGTACTTC
.,.,TRBJ1-1,TRBV6-5,CASSYSGLPENTEAFF,TGTGCCAGCAGTTACTCGGGGCTCCCGGAGAACACTGAAGCTTTCTTT
TRBD2,.,TRBJ2-7,TRBV7-9,CASSLAGLANEQYF,TGTGCCAGCAGCTTAGCCGGACTAGCGAACGAGCAGTACTTC
TRBD1,once,TRBJ1-1,TRBV27,CASSLYRGGTEAFF,TGTGCCAGCAGTTTATACAGGGGAGGCACTGAAGCTTTCTTT
TRBD2,.,TRBJ2-2,TRBV9,CASSVVAGEGTGELFF,TGTGCCAGCAGCGTAGTAGCGGGAGAAGGCACCGGGGAGCTGTTTTTT
.,.,TRBJ1-4,TRBV27,CASSCAGCDEKLFF,TGTGCCAGCAGTTGCGCGGGATGCGATGAAAAACTGTTTTTT
.,.,TRBJ2-1,TRBV7-2,CASSLGAGAYNEQFF,TGTGCCAGCAGCTTAGGGGCCGGGGCCTACAATGAGCAGTTCTTC
.,.,TRBJ2-7,TRBV28,CASSLRAGEQYF,TGTGCCAGCAGTTTGCGGGCGGGGGAGCAGTACTTC
.,once,TRBJ1-2,TRBV7-9,CASSPTGLSYGYTF,TGTGCCAGCAGCCCGACCGGACTCAGCTATGGCTACACCTTC
TRBD2,once,TRBJ2-1,TRBV7-2,CASSSAGGRSYNEQFF,TGTGCCAGCAGCTCCGCGGGAGGACGCTCCTACAATGAGCAGTTCTTC
.,.,TRBJ2-5,TRBV4-2,CASSQVLGIAKTQYF,TGTGCCAGCAGCCAAGTTTTGGGTATAGCGAAGACCCAGTACTTC
TRBD1,.,TRBJ1-2,TRBV28,CATGDRGSGGYTF,TGTGCCACTGGGGACAGGGGTTCAGGTGGCTACACCTTC
.,.,TRBJ2-5,TRBV14,CASSQSALPRGTQYF,TGTGCCAGCAGCCAAAGCGCACTCCCTCGAGGGACCCAGTACTTC
TRBD1,.,TRBJ1-2,TRBV14,CASSPDVGTAYGYTF,TGTGCCAGCAGCCCCGATGTCGGGACAGCCTATGGCTACACCTTC
.,once,TRBJ2-7,TRBV5-1,CASSAPGGTSAYEQYF,TGCGCCAGCAGCGCACCAGGGGGGACTAGTGCCTACGAGCAGTACTTC
.,.,TRBJ1-5,TRBV28,CASSLIATNQPQHF,TGTGCCAGCAGTTTGATAGCTACCAATCAGCCCCAGCATTTT
.,.,TRBJ1-2,TRBV9,CASSGHISKGYTF,TGTGCCAGCAGCGGCCACATTTCGAAGGGCTACACCTTC
.,.,TRBJ2-5,TRBV4-1,CASSPRWGPETQYF,TGCGCCAGCAGCCCCCGGTGGGGCCCAGAGACCCAGTACTTC
TRBD2,.,TRBJ2-3,TRBV7-2,CASSLGTSGRPLLDTQYF,TGTGCCAGCAGCTTAGGGACTAGCGGGAGGCCCCTTTTGGATACGCAGTATTTT